This TCR beta chain was recorded in a study of liver allograft versus peripheral blood T cells. Study as a whole: Transplanted-liver and recipient peripheral blood T cell receptor repertoires were compared.

The CDR3 loop spans 15 amino acids. Looked up from germline, CDR1 is MNHEY and CDR2 is SVGAGI. The V and J ends lost 0 bases and 5 bases respectively, with 13 bases between them. Via MiXCR, TCRdb re-called the reads, giving one row per CDR3 protein. The table shows 6,500 to 10,000 distinct CDR3 sequences, with about 19% occurring only once. Study-level results: According to reports, the T cell receptor repertoires inside liver allografts differed from those in peripheral blood.

By sample fraction, this clonotype is medium-sized. Its matching antigen is unknown. The TCR originated in a human patient who had a liver transplant. Some of the T cells may derive from the graft donor. V gene TRBV6-5 combines with J gene TRBJ1-1; the D gene is possibly TRBD1 (6 bases). CDR3: CASSYSRQGWTEAFF. For the CDR3, the DNA is TGTGCCAGCAGTTACTCCCGCCAGGGGTGGACTGAAGCTTTCTTT.